Below, one T cell receptor (beta chain) is given with its context. Its antigen is not identified. The source of the sample is a study of radiotherapy plus CTLA-4 blockade in lung cancer. Study in general: Overall, 15% to 20% of patients showed an objective response, while 31% attained disease control. Study-wide results and limits: Researchers report tumor-derived TCR clones expanding in blood after radiotherapy plus ipilimumab. How blood T cell clones changed early, along with interferon-beta, reportedly forecast response best.

This CDR3 is built from 13 residues. V was pared by 0 bases and J by 7 bases, with 8 bases between. Germline V gene lookup returns CDR1 KGHSH and CDR2 LQKENI. Each patient with chemo-refractory metastatic non-small-cell lung cancer was treated with focal radiation plus CTLA-4 blockade using ipilimumab. Data came from immunoSEQ multiplex PCR; TCRdb stores just in-frame clones and leaves some out. The table has tens of thousands of clones, approximately 83% seen once. The clonotype was recovered from a human donor with non-small cell lung cancer whose response to radiotherapy plus ipilimumab could not be evaluated. The chain joins TRBV18 to TRBJ2-3; D is ambiguous. The specimen comprised peripheral blood, sampled from a patient treated with radiotherapy plus ipilimumab. In DNA, the CDR3 is TGTGCCAGCTCACCACCGGAGTCATATACGCAGTATTTT. Its translation is CASSPPESYTQYF.